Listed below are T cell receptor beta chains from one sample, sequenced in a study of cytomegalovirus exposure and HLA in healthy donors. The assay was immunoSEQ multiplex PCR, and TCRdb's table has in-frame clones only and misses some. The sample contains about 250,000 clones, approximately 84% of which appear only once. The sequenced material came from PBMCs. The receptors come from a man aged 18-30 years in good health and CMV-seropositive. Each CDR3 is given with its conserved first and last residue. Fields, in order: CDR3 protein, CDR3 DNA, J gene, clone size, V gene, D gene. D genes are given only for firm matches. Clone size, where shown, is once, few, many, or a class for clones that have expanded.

CATSSRDRGPGELFF | TGTGCCACCAGCAGCCGGGACAGGGGGCCCGGGGAGCTGTTTTTT | TRBJ2-2 | . | TRBV15 | TRBD1
CASSQGSGRANEKLFF | TGCGCCAGCAGCCAAGGATCAGGGAGGGCTAATGAAAAACTGTTTTTT | TRBJ1-4 | . | TRBV4-1 | .
CASSPDASYEQYF | TGTGCCAGCAGCCCGGACGCCTCCTACGAGCAGTACTTC | TRBJ2-7 | . | TRBV7-9 | .
CASSITAGSYEQYF | TGTGCCAGTAGTATCACCGCAGGATCCTACGAGCAGTACTTC | TRBJ2-7 | . | TRBV19 | .
CASSGRPNTGELFF | TGTGCCAGCAGCGGTAGACCGAACACCGGGGAGCTGTTTTTT | TRBJ2-2 | . | TRBV11-3 | .
CASSPGGEANTQYF | TGTGCCAGCAGTCCGGGGGGGGAGGCAAATACGCAGTATTTT | TRBJ2-3 | . | TRBV6-5 | TRBD2
CASSVEGLAGEADTQYF | TGTGCCAGCAGCGTAGAGGGACTAGCGGGAGAAGCAGATACGCAGTATTTT | TRBJ2-3 | . | TRBV9 | TRBD2
CASSVWTNTEAFF | TGTGCCAGCAGTGTGTGGACGAACACTGAAGCTTTCTTT | TRBJ1-1 | . | TRBV2 | .
CASSPVVQETQYF | TGTGCCAGCAGCCCCGTGGTTCAAGAGACCCAGTACTTC | TRBJ2-5 | . | TRBV7-9 | .
CASSVGGNGELFF | TGTGCCAGTAGTGTCGGCGGGAACGGGGAGCTGTTTTTT | TRBJ2-2 | . | TRBV19 | .
CASSAPRGGGNQPQHF | TGTGCCAGCAGTGCCCCGAGGGGGGGCGGCAATCAGCCCCAGCATTTT | TRBJ1-5 | . | TRBV6-1 | .
CAWNRGLNTEAFF | TGTGCCTGGAATAGGGGTTTGAACACTGAAGCTTTCTTT | TRBJ1-1 | . | TRBV30 | .
CASSLQLWEQFF | TGTGCCAGCAGTTTACAGCTTTGGGAGCAGTTCTTC | TRBJ2-1 | . | TRBV28 | .
CASSLSPDGSGQYF | TGTGCCAGCAGTTTATCCCCGGATGGCTCGGGGCAGTATTTT | TRBJ2-3 | few | TRBV27 | .
CASSLSYGTGELFF | TGTGCCAGCAGCCTCTCCTATGGCACCGGGGAGCTGTTTTTT | TRBJ2-2 | . | TRBV7-7 | .
CASSPGTSGIYEQYF | TGTGCCAGCTCACCGGGGACTAGCGGAATCTACGAGCAGTACTTC | TRBJ2-7 | . | TRBV18 | TRBD2
CASSLLGFRDYNEQFF | TGTGCCAGCAGCTTATTGGGATTCAGGGACTACAATGAGCAGTTCTTC | TRBJ2-1 | . | TRBV11-2 | .
CAWSGGGGGQPQHF | TGTGCCTGGAGCGGTGGCGGTGGAGGCCAGCCCCAGCATTTT | TRBJ1-5 | . | TRBV30 | .
CASSTGQAGGEKLFF | TGTGCCAGCAGTACTGGACAGGCCGGAGGTGAAAAACTGTTTTTT | TRBJ1-4 | . | TRBV6-5 | TRBD1
CASSLAGTGVETQYF | TGTGCCAGTAGTCTGGCAGGGACGGGGGTGGAGACCCAGTACTTC | TRBJ2-5 | few | TRBV19 | .
CASSQVGGRLAYEQFF | TGCGCCAGCAGCCAAGTAGGGGGAAGACTAGCCTATGAGCAGTTCTTC | TRBJ2-1 | . | TRBV4-1 | .
CASSVLAGFNNEQFF | TGTGCCAGCAGCGTACTAGCGGGATTTAATAATGAGCAGTTCTTC | TRBJ2-1 | . | TRBV9 | TRBD2
CASSEDRGGNEKLFF | TGTGCCAGCAGTGAAGACAGGGGCGGAAATGAAAAACTGTTTTTT | TRBJ1-4 | . | TRBV6-1 | TRBD1
CASSSTGGFYNEQFF | TGCGCCAGCAGCTCGACAGGGGGTTTTTACAATGAGCAGTTCTTC | TRBJ2-1 | . | TRBV5-1 | TRBD1